The rows below give T cell receptor beta chains drawn from one sample of a study of control samples from healthy donors and cancer patients. The method was immunoSEQ multiplex PCR; TCRdb's version includes in-frame clones alone and lacks a portion of them. The data contain 150,000 to 200,000 clones, around 87% of them singletons. The sample consisted of blood. The receptors were gathered from a woman between 50 and 59 years old in good health. CDR3s include the opening cysteine and the closing phenylalanine or tryptophan. D genes are given only for firm matches. Clone size is given for some rows only: seen once, a few or many times, or a class if the clone is expanded.

clone size	J gene	D gene	V gene	CDR3 DNA	CDR3 protein
NA	TRBJ2-1	NA	TRBV7-2	TGTGCCAGCAGCTTAGCGGGGGGCGGGGACAATGAGCAGTTCTTC	CASSLAGGGDNEQFF
NA	TRBJ1-5	NA	TRBV5-6	TGTGCCAGCAGCTTGGGTCTTCAGCCCCAGCATTTT	CASSLGLQPQHF
NA	TRBJ2-7	NA	TRBV11-2	TGTGCCAGCAGCTTTCATGGGGGCTACGAGCAGTACTTC	CASSFHGGYEQYF
NA	TRBJ1-4	TRBD1	TRBV18	TGTGCCAGCTCACTGATCCTACAGGGGCCTAATGAAAAACTGTTTTTT	CASSLILQGPNEKLFF
NA	TRBJ2-5	NA	TRBV30	TGTGCCAGCAGGGGCCCTCGGGAGACCCAGTACTTC	CASRGPRETQYF
once	TRBJ1-3	NA	TRBV4-3	TGCGCCAGCAGCCAAGGGAGAGGGTGGGGAAACACCATATATTTT	CASSQGRGWGNTIYF
NA	TRBJ2-6	NA	TRBV10-3	TGTGCCATCAAGGTGGCTGGGGCCAACGTCCTGACTTTC	CAIKVAGANVLTF
NA	TRBJ2-7	TRBD1	TRBV27	TGTGCCAGCAAGACAGGGGCCGAGCAGTACTTC	CASKTGAEQYF
NA	TRBJ2-1	NA	TRBV11-3	TGTGCCAGCAGCTTAGGGCAGGGGAGAAGCAATGAGCAGTTCTTC	CASSLGQGRSNEQFF
NA	TRBJ1-1	NA	TRBV7-2	TGTGCCAGCAGTTACAGGGTAAGAGCTTTCTTT	CASSYRVRAFF
NA	TRBJ1-1	TRBD1	TRBV9	TGTGCCAGCGGGCCAAAGGGGACAGGGGTCGGAGGGAACACTGAAGCTTTCTTT	CASGPKGTGVGGNTEAFF
NA	TRBJ1-1	NA	TRBV28	TGTGCCAGCAGTTACCGAGCTGCAACATCGTCCAACACTGAAGCTTTCTTT	CASSYRAATSSNTEAFF